The rows below give T cell receptor beta chains drawn from one sample of a study of T cells after yellow fever vaccination. From the 5' RACE reads, TCRdb called clonotypes with MiXCR, one entry per CDR3 protein. The data show tens of thousands of distinct CDR3 sequences, less than 5.5% seen once. Sequencing used PBMCs, either bulk or a sorted T-cell subset (CD4+, CD8+, memory, or dextramer-sorted; not recorded which), obtained about 41 days after the first yellow fever vaccination. The receptors were gathered from a man younger than 30 who received the YFV17D yellow fever vaccine. CDR3s include the opening cysteine and the closing phenylalanine or tryptophan. D genes are given only for firm matches. The size field is filled for only some rows; it gives once, few, many or a size class.

abundance: many
v_gene: TRBV12-3/TRBV12-4
len: 13
j_gene: TRBJ1-5
d_gene: -
CDR3nt: TGTGCCAGCAGTCCGGACAGAAATCAGCCCCAGCATTTT
CDR3aa: CASSPDRNQPQHF

abundance: many
v_gene: TRBV19
len: 16
j_gene: TRBJ1-6
d_gene: -
CDR3nt: TGTGCCAACGGGGGGGTGGCGCCTGGACGTGATTCACCCCTCCACTTT
CDR3aa: CANGGVAPGRDSPLHF

abundance: many
v_gene: TRBV10-3
len: 15
j_gene: TRBJ1-6
d_gene: -
CDR3nt: TGTGCCATCAGTGTACGAACAGGGAGTAATTCACCCCTCCACTTT
CDR3aa: CAISVRTGSNSPLHF

abundance: many
v_gene: TRBV7-3
len: 17
j_gene: TRBJ2-2
d_gene: TRBD1
CDR3nt: TGTGCCAGCAGCTTAACGCCGGACAGGGCTTACACCGGGGAGCTGTTTTTT
CDR3aa: CASSLTPDRAYTGELFF

abundance: many
v_gene: TRBV20-1
len: 13
j_gene: TRBJ1-4
d_gene: TRBD1
CDR3nt: TGCAGTGCTAGGCCGGACAGGGGGGAAAAACTGTTTTTT
CDR3aa: CSARPDRGEKLFF

abundance: many
v_gene: TRBV5-1
len: 13
j_gene: TRBJ2-3
d_gene: -
CDR3nt: TGCGCCAGCAGCTTCTGGGGGCGGGATACGCAGTATTTT
CDR3aa: CASSFWGRDTQYF

abundance: many
v_gene: TRBV20-1
len: 15
j_gene: TRBJ2-1
d_gene: TRBD1
CDR3nt: TGCAGTGCTGGTCGACCCGGGACAGGGCCCAATGAGCAGTTCTTC
CDR3aa: CSAGRPGTGPNEQFF

abundance: many
v_gene: TRBV25-1
len: 16
j_gene: TRBJ1-2
d_gene: TRBD1
CDR3nt: TGTGCCAGCAGTGCGACTTACCTGGGACAGAACTATGGCTACACCTTC
CDR3aa: CASSATYLGQNYGYTF

abundance: many
v_gene: TRBV7-2
len: 13
j_gene: TRBJ1-4
d_gene: -
CDR3nt: TGTGCCAGCAGCTTAGCCAGTAGGAGAAGGCTGTTTTTT
CDR3aa: CASSLASRRRLFF

abundance: many
v_gene: TRBV5-1
len: 14
j_gene: TRBJ2-3
d_gene: -
CDR3nt: TGCGCCAGCAGCAAGGACGGATACACAGATACGCAGTATTTT
CDR3aa: CASSKDGYTDTQYF

abundance: many
v_gene: TRBV4-3
len: 16
j_gene: TRBJ2-3
d_gene: -
CDR3nt: TGCGCCAGCAGCCGGCGGGCAGCCTCAGGCACAGATACGCAGTATTTT
CDR3aa: CASSRRAASGTDTQYF

abundance: many
v_gene: TRBV30
len: 11
j_gene: TRBJ1-2
d_gene: -
CDR3nt: TGTGCCTGGAGTGTGGAAGTTGGCTACACCTTC
CDR3aa: CAWSVEVGYTF

abundance: many
v_gene: TRBV25-1
len: 14
j_gene: TRBJ1-1
d_gene: -
CDR3nt: TGTGCCAGCAGTGAATATAGACAGAACACTGAAGCTTTCTTT
CDR3aa: CASSEYRQNTEAFF

abundance: medium-sized
v_gene: TRBV12-3/TRBV12-4
len: 11
j_gene: TRBJ2-1
d_gene: -
CDR3nt: TGTGCCAGCAGCCTGGGAAATGAGCAGTTCTTC
CDR3aa: CASSLGNEQFF

abundance: many
v_gene: TRBV3-1
len: 17
j_gene: TRBJ2-3
d_gene: TRBD2
CDR3nt: TGTGCCAGCAGCCAAGTGCTTGAACTAGCGGGGCTCGATACGCAGTATTTT
CDR3aa: CASSQVLELAGLDTQYF

abundance: many
v_gene: TRBV5-1
len: 15
j_gene: TRBJ1-1
d_gene: -
CDR3nt: TGCGCCAGCAGCCCTTTGACAGCCTTGAACACTGAAGCTTTCTTT
CDR3aa: CASSPLTALNTEAFF

abundance: many
v_gene: TRBV5-1
len: 14
j_gene: TRBJ2-2
d_gene: -
CDR3nt: TGCGCCAGCAGCTTCTCGCAGGGCGGCGGGGAGCTGTTTTTT
CDR3aa: CASSFSQGGGELFF

abundance: many
v_gene: TRBV6-5
len: 14
j_gene: TRBJ2-2
d_gene: -
CDR3nt: TGTGCCAACAGTCGGACAGTTAACGACGGGGAGCTGTTTTTT
CDR3aa: CANSRTVNDGELFF

abundance: many
v_gene: TRBV28
len: 17
j_gene: TRBJ1-2
d_gene: -
CDR3nt: TGTGCCAGCAGGTCCTGGGCAGGGAGAACATTTGACTATGGCTACACCTTC
CDR3aa: CASRSWAGRTFDYGYTF

abundance: many
v_gene: TRBV12-3/TRBV12-4
len: 14
j_gene: TRBJ1-5
d_gene: TRBD1
CDR3nt: TGTGCCAGCAGAAGGGACAGGCGGAATCAGCCCCAGCATTTT
CDR3aa: CASRRDRRNQPQHF

abundance: many
v_gene: TRBV5-6
len: 17
j_gene: TRBJ2-1
d_gene: TRBD2
CDR3nt: TGTGCCAGCAGCCCCTCGACTAGCGGGGGGGCATTGAATGAGCAGTTCTTC
CDR3aa: CASSPSTSGGALNEQFF

abundance: many
v_gene: TRBV7-3
len: 13
j_gene: TRBJ1-1
d_gene: -
CDR3nt: TGTGCCAGCAGCTTATCAGCGAACACTGAAGCTTTCTTT
CDR3aa: CASSLSANTEAFF

abundance: few
v_gene: TRBV30
len: 17
j_gene: TRBJ1-2
d_gene: -
CDR3nt: TGTGCCTGGAGTCAGGGGCGCGCCGGGGGCCCATCCTATGGCTACACCTTC
CDR3aa: CAWSQGRAGGPSYGYTF

abundance: many
v_gene: TRBV6-6
len: 12
j_gene: TRBJ2-3
d_gene: -
CDR3nt: TGTGCCAGCAAGCGTCTCACAGATACGCAGTATTTT
CDR3aa: CASKRLTDTQYF

abundance: many
v_gene: TRBV5-1
len: 13
j_gene: TRBJ1-4
d_gene: -
CDR3nt: TGCGCCAGCAGCTTGACGGGAGCTGAAAAACTGTTTTTT
CDR3aa: CASSLTGAEKLFF

abundance: many
v_gene: TRBV2
len: 13
j_gene: TRBJ1-1
d_gene: -
CDR3nt: TGTGCCAGCAATTCGGACAGAGGCACTGAAGCTTTCTTT
CDR3aa: CASNSDRGTEAFF

abundance: many
v_gene: TRBV20-1
len: 14
j_gene: TRBJ2-5
d_gene: -
CDR3nt: TGCAGTGCTAGAGATCTCCGGACCATAGAGACCCAGTACTTC
CDR3aa: CSARDLRTIETQYF

abundance: many
v_gene: TRBV6-1
len: 15
j_gene: TRBJ1-1
d_gene: -
CDR3nt: TGTGCCAGCAGGGGAGGGACCGCTGGGAACACTGAAGCTTTCTTT
CDR3aa: CASRGGTAGNTEAFF

abundance: -
v_gene: TRBV5-6
len: 17
j_gene: TRBJ2-5
d_gene: TRBD2
CDR3nt: TGTGCCAGCAGCTTCGTCCAGGGGACTAGCGCCGGAGAGACCCAGTACTTC
CDR3aa: CASSFVQGTSAGETQYF

abundance: many
v_gene: TRBV5-1
len: 15
j_gene: TRBJ2-1
d_gene: -
CDR3nt: TGCGCCAGCAGCTTAGCGGCTGGCTCCTACAATGAGCAGTTCTTC
CDR3aa: CASSLAAGSYNEQFF

abundance: many
v_gene: TRBV12-3/TRBV12-4
len: 12
j_gene: TRBJ1-6
d_gene: -
CDR3nt: TGTGCCAGCAGCCCCTTACAGGGATCCCTCCACTTT
CDR3aa: CASSPLQGSLHF

abundance: many
v_gene: TRBV6-5
len: 14
j_gene: TRBJ2-5
d_gene: -
CDR3nt: TGTGCCAGCAGTTATGGCGCCTCGGGAGAGACCCAGTACTTC
CDR3aa: CASSYGASGETQYF

abundance: many
v_gene: TRBV4-1
len: 14
j_gene: TRBJ1-1
d_gene: -
CDR3nt: TGCGCCAGCAGCCAAGTATTCACCGTAAATCAAGCTTTCTTT
CDR3aa: CASSQVFTVNQAFF

abundance: many
v_gene: TRBV28
len: 16
j_gene: TRBJ2-3
d_gene: TRBD2
CDR3nt: TGTGCCAGCCCTCCGGTGGGGACTACTGACACAGATACGCAGTATTTT
CDR3aa: CASPPVGTTDTDTQYF

abundance: medium-sized
v_gene: TRBV24-1
len: 15
j_gene: TRBJ2-5
d_gene: -
CDR3nt: TGTGCCACCAGTGATCCCACGGGGATACAAGAGACCCAGTACTTC
CDR3aa: CATSDPTGIQETQYF

abundance: many
v_gene: TRBV12-3/TRBV12-4
len: 15
j_gene: TRBJ1-1
d_gene: -
CDR3nt: TGTGCCAGCAGTTCCCACAGGGCCACGAACACTGAAGCTTTCTTT
CDR3aa: CASSSHRATNTEAFF

abundance: many
v_gene: TRBV12-5
len: 17
j_gene: TRBJ2-5
d_gene: TRBD2
CDR3nt: TGTGCTAGTGGTTGGGCCCCTAGCGGGGGCCACCAAGAGACCCAGTACTTC
CDR3aa: CASGWAPSGGHQETQYF

abundance: -
v_gene: TRBV12-1
len: 15
j_gene: TRBJ2-2
d_gene: -
CDR3nt: TGTGCCGCGACTTTGCGGGGGGGCCTCGGCGGGGAGCTGTTTTTT
CDR3aa: CAATLRGGLGGELFF

abundance: many
v_gene: TRBV15
len: 15
j_gene: TRBJ1-4
d_gene: -
CDR3nt: TGTGCCACCAGCAGCCATGGGGGTACAGGGGAAAAACTGTTTTTT
CDR3aa: CATSSHGGTGEKLFF

abundance: many
v_gene: TRBV12-3/TRBV12-4
len: 13
j_gene: TRBJ1-2
d_gene: TRBD1
CDR3nt: TGTGCCAGCGGGGACAGTACTAACTATGGCTACACCTTC
CDR3aa: CASGDSTNYGYTF

abundance: many
v_gene: TRBV4-3
len: 15
j_gene: TRBJ2-1
d_gene: TRBD1
CDR3nt: TGCGCCAGCAGCCCCGGGACAGGGTCCGACAATGAGCAGTTCTTC
CDR3aa: CASSPGTGSDNEQFF

abundance: many
v_gene: TRBV5-1
len: 14
j_gene: TRBJ2-5
d_gene: -
CDR3nt: TGCGCCAGCAGCACCCGGGCACTTCAAGAGACCCAGTACTTC
CDR3aa: CASSTRALQETQYF

abundance: many
v_gene: TRBV12-3/TRBV12-4
len: 16
j_gene: TRBJ1-5
d_gene: -
CDR3nt: TGTGCCAGCAGTGCATCGACAGGACCTTCGCGGGACCCCCAGCATTTT
CDR3aa: CASSASTGPSRDPQHF

abundance: many
v_gene: TRBV7-2
len: 14
j_gene: TRBJ2-7
d_gene: -
CDR3nt: TGTGCCAGCAGCCGAGGAACAGCCTATACCGAGCAGTACTTC
CDR3aa: CASSRGTAYTEQYF

abundance: many
v_gene: TRBV3-1
len: 20
j_gene: TRBJ2-3
d_gene: -
CDR3nt: TGTGCCAGCAGCCATCCCGGGGATCCCCCTGTCCCGATTTACACAGATACGCAGTATTTT
CDR3aa: CASSHPGDPPVPIYTDTQYF

abundance: many
v_gene: TRBV5-1
len: 14
j_gene: TRBJ2-3
d_gene: TRBD1
CDR3nt: TGCGCCAGCAGGAGACAGGGAGGCACAGATACGCAGTATTTT
CDR3aa: CASRRQGGTDTQYF

abundance: many
v_gene: TRBV4-3
len: 17
j_gene: TRBJ1-2
d_gene: TRBD1
CDR3nt: TGCGCCAGCAGCCAAGAGGACAGGGGCCCCCTTAACTATGGCTACACCTTC
CDR3aa: CASSQEDRGPLNYGYTF

abundance: many
v_gene: TRBV7-9
len: 17
j_gene: TRBJ2-5
d_gene: -
CDR3nt: TGTGCCAGCAGCTTGGGACGGCCCGGGACGTACCAAGAGACCCAGTACTTC
CDR3aa: CASSLGRPGTYQETQYF

abundance: many
v_gene: TRBV7-2
len: 15
j_gene: TRBJ1-2
d_gene: TRBD1
CDR3nt: TGTGCCAGCAGCGCGGGACAGGGCTTTGGCTATGGCTACACCTTC
CDR3aa: CASSAGQGFGYGYTF

abundance: many
v_gene: TRBV6-1
len: 13
j_gene: TRBJ1-2
d_gene: TRBD1
CDR3nt: TGTGCCAGCAGTGAAATACAGGGGGCGAGTTACACCTTC
CDR3aa: CASSEIQGASYTF

abundance: many
v_gene: TRBV7-2
len: 13
j_gene: TRBJ2-1
d_gene: -
CDR3nt: TGTGCCAGCAGCTTTGTACAGAACAATGAGCAGTTCTTC
CDR3aa: CASSFVQNNEQFF

abundance: many
v_gene: TRBV29-1
len: 16
j_gene: TRBJ2-5
d_gene: TRBD1
CDR3nt: TGCAGCGTTGTTGGGACAGGGGAACGGTCGGTGGAGACCCAGTACTTC
CDR3aa: CSVVGTGERSVETQYF